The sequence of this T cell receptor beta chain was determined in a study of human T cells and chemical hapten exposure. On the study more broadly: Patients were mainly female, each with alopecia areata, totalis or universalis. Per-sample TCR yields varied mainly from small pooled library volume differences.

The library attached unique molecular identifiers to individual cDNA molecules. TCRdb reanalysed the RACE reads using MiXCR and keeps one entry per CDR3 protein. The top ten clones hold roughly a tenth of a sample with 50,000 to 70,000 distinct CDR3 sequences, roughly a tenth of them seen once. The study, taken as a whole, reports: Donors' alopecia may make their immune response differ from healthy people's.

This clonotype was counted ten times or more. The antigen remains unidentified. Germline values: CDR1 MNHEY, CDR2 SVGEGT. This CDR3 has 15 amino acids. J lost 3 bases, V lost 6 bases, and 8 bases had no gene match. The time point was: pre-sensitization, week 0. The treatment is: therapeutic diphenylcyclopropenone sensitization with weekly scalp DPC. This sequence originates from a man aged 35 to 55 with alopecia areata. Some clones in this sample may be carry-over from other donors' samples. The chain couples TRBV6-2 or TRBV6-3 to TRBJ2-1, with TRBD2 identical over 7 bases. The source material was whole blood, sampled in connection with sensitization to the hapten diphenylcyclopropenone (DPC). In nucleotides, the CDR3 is TGTGCCAGCAGCAACTATAGCGGGCGCTACAATGAGCAGTTCTTC. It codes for CASSNYSGRYNEQFF.